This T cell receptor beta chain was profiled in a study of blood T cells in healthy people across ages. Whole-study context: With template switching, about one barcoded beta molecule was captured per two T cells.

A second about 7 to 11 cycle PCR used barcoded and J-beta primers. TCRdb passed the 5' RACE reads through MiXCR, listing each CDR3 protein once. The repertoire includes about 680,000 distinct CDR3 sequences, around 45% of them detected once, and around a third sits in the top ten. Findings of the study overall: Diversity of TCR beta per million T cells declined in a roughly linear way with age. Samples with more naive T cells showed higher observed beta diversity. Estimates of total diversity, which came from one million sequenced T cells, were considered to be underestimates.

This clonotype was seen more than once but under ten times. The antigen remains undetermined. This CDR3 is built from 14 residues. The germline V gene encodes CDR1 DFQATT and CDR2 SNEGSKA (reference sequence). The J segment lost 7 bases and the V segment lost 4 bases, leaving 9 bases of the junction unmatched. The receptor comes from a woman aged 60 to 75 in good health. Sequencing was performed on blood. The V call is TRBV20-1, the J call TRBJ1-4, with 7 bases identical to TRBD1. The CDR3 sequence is CSATRAGGGEKLFF. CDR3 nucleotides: TGCAGTGCTACCAGGGCAGGGGGAGGTGAAAAACTGTTTTTT.